The clone carrying this T cell receptor (beta chain) has just one count. The time point denotes: new active TB diagnosis, blood taken before or within 7 days of starting treatment. Included patients were adults of at least 18, HIV-seronegative, South African. The data were obtained in a study of T cells in tuberculosis. Study-level background: Sequenced TCRs come from CD1B-GMM tetramer-binding T cells.

Libraries were prepared by immunoSEQ multiplex PCR; TCRdb keeps only in-frame clonotypes and omits some of them. The table includes approximately 49,000 clones, about 95% detected once. The CDR3 runs 15 residues. With V trimmed by 4 bases and J by 5 bases, 8 bases remained unmatched. Germline CDR1 and CDR2: SGHNT and YYREEE (reference sequence). The receptor's source is an adult with tuberculosis. The sample in question was PBMCs, obtained at tuberculosis diagnosis. V gene TRBV5-4 combines with J gene TRBJ2-7, with 11 bases that match TRBD2. CDR3 amino acids: CASSRSGRAAHEQYF. CDR3 sequence (DNA): TGTGCCAGCAGCCGTAGCGGGAGGGCGGCACACGAGCAGTACTTC. The full variable domain, its missing parts supplied by reference TRBV5-4 and TRBJ2-7, is ETGVTQSPTHLIKTRGQQVTLRCSSQSGHNTVSWYQQALGQGPQFIFQYYREEENGRGNFPPRFSGLQFPNYSSELNVNALELDDSALYLCASSRSGRAAHEQYFGPGTRLTVT.